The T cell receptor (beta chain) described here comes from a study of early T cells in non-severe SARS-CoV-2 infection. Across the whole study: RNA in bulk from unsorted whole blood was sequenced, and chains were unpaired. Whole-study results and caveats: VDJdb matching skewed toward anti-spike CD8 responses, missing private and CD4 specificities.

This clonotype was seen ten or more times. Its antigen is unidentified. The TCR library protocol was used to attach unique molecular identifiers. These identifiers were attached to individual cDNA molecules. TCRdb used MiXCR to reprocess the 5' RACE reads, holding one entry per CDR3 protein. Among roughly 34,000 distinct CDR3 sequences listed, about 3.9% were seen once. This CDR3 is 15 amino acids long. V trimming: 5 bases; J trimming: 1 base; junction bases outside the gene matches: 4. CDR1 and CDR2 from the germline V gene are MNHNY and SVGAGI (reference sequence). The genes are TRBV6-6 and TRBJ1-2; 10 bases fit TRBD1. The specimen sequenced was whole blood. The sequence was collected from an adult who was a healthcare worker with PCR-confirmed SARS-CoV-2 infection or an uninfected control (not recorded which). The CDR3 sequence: CASSPGDRGNYGYTF. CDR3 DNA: TGTGCCAGCAGTCCAGGGGACAGGGGTAACTATGGCTACACCTTC.